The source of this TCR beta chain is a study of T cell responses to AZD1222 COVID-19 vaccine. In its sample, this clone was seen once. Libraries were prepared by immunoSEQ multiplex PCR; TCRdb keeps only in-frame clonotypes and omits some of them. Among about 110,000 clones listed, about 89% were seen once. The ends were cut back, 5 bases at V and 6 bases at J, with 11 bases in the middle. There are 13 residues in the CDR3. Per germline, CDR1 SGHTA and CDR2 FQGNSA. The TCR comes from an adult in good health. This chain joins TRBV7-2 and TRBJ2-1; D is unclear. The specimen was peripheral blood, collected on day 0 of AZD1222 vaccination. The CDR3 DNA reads TGTGCCAGCAGCCTCCGGGCCCGCAATGAGCAGTTCTTC. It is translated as CASSLRARNEQFF.